This T cell receptor (beta chain) was sequenced in a study of cytomegalovirus exposure and HLA in healthy donors. Primers: 60 Vbeta forward and 13 Jbeta reverse. The table came from immunoSEQ multiplex PCR; TCRdb's copy has only in-frame clones and leaves some out. The sample holds around 130,000 clones, about 72% seen once. The source of this sequence is a young man in good health and CMV-seropositive. Sequenced input: PBMCs.

The CDR3 region has the DNA TGTGCCAGCAGGATGGAGTACGAGCAGTACTTC. Its protein is CASRMEYEQYF. The V gene is TRBV6-5, the J gene TRBJ2-5; D is unresolved. The closer fit of TRBJ2-7 to the DNA end suggests the J call may be wrong. The germline gives CDR1 MNHEY, CDR2 SVGAGI. CDR3 size: 11 residues.